This T cell receptor beta chain stems from a study of blood T cell repertoires in COVID-19 (dated by TCRdb to 2018 to 2020). Broadly, across the study: Collaborator samples came from the United States, Italy and Spain and covered acute and convalescent phases of COVID-19. Nearly every sample came with metadata listing a de-identified subject ID, COVID-19 status, age in years and sex. Subjects who had been exposed to COVID-19, were actively infected with it, or had recovered from it provided the deeply sampled blood TCRbeta repertoires that made up the dataset. The samples were drawn from the first 160 participants of the ongoing ImmuneRACE study and from about 1,200 subjects provided by 6 global collaborators. Where available, HLA class I and class II types were obtained from metadata supplied by the sample provider rather than from assay-based typing. The material from the prospective study consisted of cDNA or gDNA derived from T cells, B-cell-depleted T cells, or PBMCs. The repertoires were released in a freely available public database intended as a resource for research on the immune response to SARS-CoV-2. Summary of the overall study and its limitations: Clinical and demographic metadata were provided uncurated, with the amount varying by source and participant.

CDR1 LNHDA and CDR2 SQIVND were looked up in the germline V gene (reference sequence). Inclusive of the bounding cysteine and phenylalanine, the CDR3 is 15 residues long. The retained sequence is limited to the CDR3, 45 bases, with the frame set at the first base. V is pared back by 10 bases and J by 4 bases, with 22 bases lying between the germline termini. TCRbeta CDR3 regions were amplified from genomic DNA using the immunoSEQ Assay, a bias-controlled multiplex PCR. In the paper's pipeline: Nucleated cell counts per sample were estimated from amplification of reference gene primers within the assay. To quantify the absolute abundance of each unique TCRbeta CDR3 rearrangement, sequence reads were collapsed and filtered. For each sample, productive Simpson clonality was calculated as the square root of Simpson's diversity index across productive rearrangements. The immuneACCESS repertoire file appears here via TCRdb, limited to in-frame rearrangements. These files lack a portion of the clones; in checked studies, under half of the deficit traces to unresolved V genes, and the cause of the others is not known. The V and J calls and clone size come from that table; D and trimming were worked out from the DNA. For this sample there are more than 150,000 clones; roughly 84% appear just once. The top ten clonotypes cover less than 3.5% of the sample.

Collaborating institutions collected whole blood in K2EDTA tubes following their own protocols. For TCRbeta analysis, collaborator samples were shipped as frozen whole blood, as isolated PBMCs, or as DNA extracted from either sample type. This clone was seen a single time. This receptor's antigen is unknown. Base-call qualities are not available, and no considerably larger clone is one nucleotide away. The sequenced sample was peripheral blood. This receptor was identified in a woman in her sixties or seventies with acute or convalescent COVID-19. The chain joins TRBV19 to TRBJ1-2; the D gene is possibly TRBD1, with 6 bases matching. The CDR3 protein sequence reads: CATDRPGDPLYGYTF. The nucleotides are TGTGCCACCGACAGACCAGGGGACCCCCTCTATGGCTACACCTTC.